What follows are 18 T cell receptor beta chains derived from one specimen sequenced in a study of cytomegalovirus exposure and HLA in healthy donors. The repertoire was sequenced with immunoSEQ multiplex PCR; TCRdb's copy has only in-frame clones and lacks some. The sample includes 80,000 to 100,000 clones, 87% of them seen just once. The sample consisted of PBMCs. The origin of the receptors is a man between 18 and 29 years old in good health and CMV-seropositive.

The chain links TRBV7-2 to TRBJ2-3; 14 nucleotides match TRBD2. There are 17 residues in the CDR3. Trimming removed 3 bases from V and 5 bases from J; junction bases left unmatched: 7. Germline assignment: CDR1 SGHTA and CDR2 FQGNSA. The CDR3 loop reads CASSFKTSGGGEDTQYF. In nucleotides, the CDR3 is TGTGCCAGCAGCTTCAAGACTAGCGGGGGGGGAGAAGATACGCAGTATTTT.

The chain carries TRBV5-1 and TRBJ2-7; no clear D. V lost 0 bases and J lost 1, with 11 bases in between. Looked up from germline, CDR1 is SGHRS and CDR2 is YFSETQ. The CDR3 length is 15 residues. This CDR3 reads CASSLGLVSSYEQYF. As DNA, the CDR3 is TGCGCCAGCAGCTTGGGTCTAGTGAGTTCCTACGAGCAGTACTTC.

The chain uses TRBV5-1 and TRBJ2-1, with TRBD2 matching over 7 bases. CDR3 length: 15 residues. The germline V gene has CDR1 SGHRS and CDR2 YFSETQ. V lost 1 base to trimming and J lost 6 bases; unmatched junction nucleotides: 7. The CDR3 loop reads CASSLFREARNEQFF. As DNA, the CDR3 is TGCGCCAGCAGCTTGTTCCGGGAGGCTCGCAATGAGCAGTTCTTC.

This chain uses TRBV5-1 with TRBJ2-5, with 8 nucleotides matching TRBD1. Germline V lookup: CDR1 SGHRS, CDR2 YFSETQ. The CDR3 loop spans 14 amino acids. V shed 2 bases, J shed 4 bases, and the junction held 4 bases outside the gene matches. The CDR3 here is CASSFRQGLETQYF. CDR3 DNA: TGCGCCAGCAGCTTTCGACAGGGGTTAGAGACCCAGTACTTC. Complete variable domain (other parts from reference TRBV5-1 and TRBJ2-5): KAGVTQTPRYLIKTRGQQVTLSCSPISGHRSVSWYQQTPGQGLQFLFEYFSETQRNKGNFPGRFSGRQFSNSRSEMNVSTLELGDSALYLCASSFRQGLETQYFGPGTRLLVL.

The rearrangement joins TRBV19 to TRBJ1-5; D gene uncertain. The CDR3 is 15 amino acids. The germline V and J ends were trimmed by 2 bases and 0 bases, with 8 bases remaining between them. Germline V lookup: CDR1 LNHDA, CDR2 SQIVND (reference sequence). The CDR3 sequence is CASSIRHDSNQPQHF. CDR3 nucleotide sequence: TGTGCCAGTAGTATAAGACACGATAGCAATCAGCCCCAGCATTTT.

The genes are TRBV5-4 and TRBJ2-3; D perhaps matches TRBD1 (6 bases). Trimming pared 0 bases from V and 1 base from J, leaving 18 bases between. Germline loops: CDR1 SGHNT, CDR2 YYREEE (reference sequence). This CDR3 is built from 18 residues. DNA for the CDR3: TGTGCCAGCAGCTTGGGCAGGGGCCTCCCTTCACGCACAGATACGCAGTATTTT. Its translation: CASSLGRGLPSRTDTQYF.

The rearrangement links TRBV19 to TRBJ1-5, with TRBD1 as a possible D gene (5 bases). The CDR3 contains 15 residues. Trimming pared 3 bases from V and 10 bases from J, leaving 19 bases between. The V gene's germline CDR1 is LNHDA and CDR2 SQIVND (reference sequence). Here the CDR3 reads CASSIGGATDTPQHF. CDR3 DNA: TGTGCCAGTAGTATCGGAGGGGCCACCGACACACCCCAGCATTTT.

The chain couples TRBV5-6 to TRBJ1-3; possibly TRBD1 for D (5 bases). Trimming left V 0 bases short and J 4 bases short, with 5 bases between. Germline assignment: CDR1 SGHDT and CDR2 YYEEEE. The CDR3 has 13 amino acids. Here the CDR3 reads CASSLDRGNTIYF. As DNA, the CDR3 is TGTGCCAGCAGCTTGGACAGGGGAAACACCATATATTTT.

The rearrangement joins TRBV5-6 to TRBJ2-7; D may be TRBD1 (5 bases). The germline V gene has CDR1 SGHDT and CDR2 YYEEEE. The V end lost 1 base, the J end lost 6 bases, and 17 bases lay between the germline ends. The CDR3 spans 15 residues. As DNA, the CDR3 is TGTGCCAGCAGCTTGTTCCTGGTGGGGCTCGCCGAGCAGTACTTC. Amino acid sequence: CASSLFLVGLAEQYF. The full variable domain, completed using reference TRBV5-6 and TRBJ2-7, is DAGVTQSPTHLIKTRGQQVTLRCSPKSGHDTVSWYQQALGQGPQFIFQYYEEEERQRGNFPDRFSGHQFPNYSSELNVNALLLGDSALYLCASSLFLVGLAEQYFGPGTRLTVT.

The chain is built from TRBV2 and TRBJ2-7, with D perhaps matching TRBD2 (6 bases). Germline V CDR1 and CDR2: SNHLY, FYNNEI. The length of the CDR3 is 14 residues. Trimming shortened V by 6 bases and J by 4 bases, and 16 bases separated the two germline ends. CDR3 region: CASRDSGVGYEQYF. CDR3 in DNA: TGTGCCAGCAGAGATAGCGGCGTGGGGTACGAGCAGTACTTC.

The chain recombines TRBV6-9 with TRBJ2-2; perhaps TRBD1 as D (5 bases). With 0 bases removed from V and 3 bases from J, the gap between germline ends came to 23 bases. The V gene's germline CDR1 is MNHGY and CDR2 SVAAGI. This CDR3 is 20 amino acids long. The CDR3 here is CASSYSLRGSAFGYTGELFF. As DNA, the CDR3 is TGTGCCAGCAGTTATTCGTTAAGGGGCTCCGCGTTTGGTTACACCGGGGAGCTGTTTTTT.

The chain has TRBV6-5 and TRBJ2-4; D is possibly TRBD2 (5 bases). The CDR3 contains 13 residues. V was pared by 5 bases and J by 3 bases, with 8 bases between. The V gene's germline CDR1 is MNHEY and CDR2 SVGAGI. The CDR3 protein is CASSRRGKNIQYF. The CDR3 DNA sequence: TGTGCCAGCAGTCGCCGGGGCAAAAACATTCAGTACTTC.

Note on this clone: At one end, the junction sequence differs from germline, possibly due to a read error. V gene TRBV27 combines with J gene TRBJ2-3, with D unclear. Germline CDR1 MNHEY, CDR2 SMNVEV (reference sequence). The CDR3 spans 13 residues. CDR3 region: CASIQSGTYTQYF. The CDR3 bases are TGTGCCAGCATTCAATCAGGCACATATACGCAGTATTTT.

This clone was observed a handful of times. This chain uses TRBV2 with TRBJ2-7, with 11 nucleotides matching TRBD1. Germline-derived CDR1 and CDR2 are SNHLY and FYNNEI. The CDR3 runs 15 residues. J lost 6 bases, V lost 8 bases, and 12 bases had no gene match. CDR3 DNA: TGTGCCAGCCGAGGAGGTGGGACAGGGGGTTTCGAGCAGTACTTC. Protein: CASRGGGTGGFEQYF.

The CDR3, as DNA: TGTGCCAGCAGTGGAAGACAGGGGGCGGGAAATCAGCCCCAGCATTTT. This gives the protein CASSGRQGAGNQPQHF. The V call is TRBV2, the J call TRBJ1-5; 10 bases match TRBD1. The germline V gene encodes CDR1 SNHLY and CDR2 FYNNEI. The CDR3 totals 16 residues. V shed 4 bases, J shed 4 bases, and the junction held 7 bases outside the gene matches.

This rearrangement joins TRBV5-4 to TRBJ2-3; a weak D match, TRBD2 (6 bases). Germline values: CDR1 SGHNT, CDR2 YYREEE (reference sequence). The V and J ends lost 2 bases and 2 bases respectively, with 9 bases between them. The CDR3 is 14 amino acids. The CDR3 reads CASSFGGTTDTQYF. The CDR3 bases are TGTGCCAGCAGCTTCGGCGGGACCACAGATACGCAGTATTTT.

The chain is built from TRBV7-9 and TRBJ2-5; TRBD2 is a possible D gene (5 bases). Trimming left V 1 base short and J 9 bases short, with 9 bases between. Germline CDR1 reads SEHNR; CDR2 reads FQNEAQ (reference sequence). The CDR3 spans 12 residues. CDR3 sequence reads: CASSLGRESQYF. DNA for the CDR3: TGTGCCAGCAGCTTAGGCCGGGAATCCCAGTACTTC. The whole variable domain, remainder taken from reference TRBV7-9 and TRBJ2-5, is DTGVSQNPRHKITKRGQNVTFRCDPISEHNRLYWYRQTLGQGPEFLTYFQNEAQLEKSRLLSDRFSAERPKGSFSTLEIQRTEQGDSAMYLCASSLGRESQYFGPGTRLLVL.

This chain uses TRBV29-1 with TRBJ2-2, with a possible D match to TRBD1 (6 bases). The V end was cut by 4 bases, the J end by 6 bases, with 12 bases between. Germline V lookup: CDR1 SQVTM, CDR2 ANQGSEA. The CDR3 length is 13 residues. The CDR3 region is CSVVAQGAGELFF. Here the CDR3 DNA reads TGCAGCGTTGTGGCACAGGGAGCCGGGGAGCTGTTTTTT.